This T cell receptor beta chain is drawn from a study of cytomegalovirus exposure and HLA in healthy donors. Overall study results and limits: When analyzed later, a missense DCLRE1C variant was found to be linked to TCR beta V- and J-gene trimming.

With regard to this clone: The antigen is unknown.

The length of the CDR3 is 13 residues. Trimming stripped 6 bases from V and 6 bases from J, with 11 bases between. The germline V gene encodes CDR1 MNHNS and CDR2 SASEGT. PCR used 60 Vbeta primers and 13 Jbeta primers. This table comes from immunoSEQ multiplex PCR, and its TCRdb copy is limited to in-frame clones, with some not included. The sample lists approximately 170,000 clones, about 80% occurring once. The chain carries TRBV6-1 and TRBJ2-2, with D possibly TRBD2 on 6 matching bases. Sequenced: PBMCs. The sequence came from a man younger than 35 in good health and CMV-seropositive. The chain's CDR3 is CASSRGTAGELFF. The CDR3, as DNA: TGTGCCAGCAGCCGCGGGACGGCCGGGGAGCTGTTTTTT.